The rows below give T cell receptor beta chains drawn from one sample of a study of radiation and T cells in renal cell carcinoma. The method was immunoSEQ multiplex PCR; TCRdb's version includes in-frame clones alone and lacks a portion of them. Of roughly 100,000 clones listed, 70% to 90% are singletons. The sample here was blood, taken from a patient whose treatment included radiotherapy and nephrectomy. The receptors originated from a man aged 45-65 years with renal cell carcinoma. The CDR3 runs from the conserved cysteine through the conserved F or W. Clone size appears in some rows only: once, few, many, or a class for an expanded clone.

j_call,v_call,clone_size,cdr3_aa
TRBJ2-1,TRBV10-3,-,CAISDTGGEQFF
TRBJ2-5,TRBV30,-,CASYKSAETQYF
TRBJ2-7,TRBV13,-,CASSLGLGLEQYF
TRBJ2-1,TRBV9,-,CASSLGRTYNEQFF
TRBJ2-1,TRBV7-9,-,CASSPGTSGFDEQFF
TRBJ1-2,TRBV13,-,CASSLSRVDGYTF
TRBJ2-3,TRBV30,-,CAWRRGASGGDTQYF
TRBJ2-2,TRBV27,-,CASSPHGGGELFF
TRBJ2-7,TRBV5-1,-,CASSNGQGLLYEQYF
TRBJ2-7,TRBV27,-,CASSRELGRGYEQYF
TRBJ2-2,TRBV5-4,-,CASSGNTGELFF
TRBJ2-7,TRBV19,few,CARTAGGEKDEQYF
TRBJ1-1,TRBV6-1,-,CASSEAGGNTEAFF
TRBJ1-1,TRBV10-3,-,CAISESWGGERDAFF
TRBJ2-5,TRBV7-2,-,CASSPRRSSGGLQETQYF
TRBJ1-2,TRBV7-9,-,CASSLGTYGYTF
TRBJ1-2,TRBV19,-,CASSTQSGALELSYTF
TRBJ1-4,TRBV9,few,CASSWAGQGNEKLFF
TRBJ2-7,TRBV12-5,few,CASGLVARSSSSYEQYF
TRBJ2-5,TRBV10-3,-,CAISRPRETQYF
TRBJ2-7,TRBV5-5,-,CASSFSIRGSPYEQYF
TRBJ1-1,TRBV19,-,CASRTTGDTEAFF
TRBJ1-2,TRBV4-1,-,CASSQDFDGSRVGGYTF
TRBJ1-1,TRBV18,-,CASSPIRDGTEAFF
TRBJ2-3,TRBV6-6,once,CASSYSQGPSTDTQYF
TRBJ1-1,TRBV27,-,CASQVGPLGTEAFF
TRBJ2-3,TRBV7-9,once,CATSSGRPRVDTQYF
TRBJ1-5,TRBV6-5,-,CASSHRRNQPQHF
TRBJ1-4,TRBV11-3,-,CASSVFSGPTNEKLFF
TRBJ1-3,TRBV13,-,CASRTGGNTIYF
TRBJ1-2,TRBV27,-,CASRGGGAFYNYGYTF